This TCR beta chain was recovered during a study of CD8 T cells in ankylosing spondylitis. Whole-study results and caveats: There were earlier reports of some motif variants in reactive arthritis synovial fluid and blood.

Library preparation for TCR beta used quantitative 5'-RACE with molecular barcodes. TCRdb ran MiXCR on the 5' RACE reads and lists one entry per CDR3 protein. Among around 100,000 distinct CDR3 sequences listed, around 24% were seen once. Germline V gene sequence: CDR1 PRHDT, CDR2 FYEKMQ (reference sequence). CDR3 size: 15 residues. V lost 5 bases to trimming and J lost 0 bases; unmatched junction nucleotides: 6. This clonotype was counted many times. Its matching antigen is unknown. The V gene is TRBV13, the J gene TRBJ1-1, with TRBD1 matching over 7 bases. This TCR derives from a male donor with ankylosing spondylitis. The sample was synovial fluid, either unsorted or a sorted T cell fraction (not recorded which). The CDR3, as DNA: TGTGCCAGCAGCCCTAGACAGGGAATGAACACTGAAGCTTTCTTT. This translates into CASSPRQGMNTEAFF.